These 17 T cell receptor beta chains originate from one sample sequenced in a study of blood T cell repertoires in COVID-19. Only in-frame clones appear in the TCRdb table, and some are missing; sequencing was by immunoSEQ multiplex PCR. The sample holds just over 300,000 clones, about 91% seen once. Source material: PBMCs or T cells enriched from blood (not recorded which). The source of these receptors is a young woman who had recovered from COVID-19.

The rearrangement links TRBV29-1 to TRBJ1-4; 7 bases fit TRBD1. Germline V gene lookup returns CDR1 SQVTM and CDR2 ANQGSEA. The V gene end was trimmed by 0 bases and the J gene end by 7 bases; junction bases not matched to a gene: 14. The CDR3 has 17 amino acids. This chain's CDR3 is CSVEDHGVPGGIEKLFF. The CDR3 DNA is TGCAGCGTTGAAGATCACGGGGTTCCAGGGGGGATTGAAAAACTGTTTTTT.

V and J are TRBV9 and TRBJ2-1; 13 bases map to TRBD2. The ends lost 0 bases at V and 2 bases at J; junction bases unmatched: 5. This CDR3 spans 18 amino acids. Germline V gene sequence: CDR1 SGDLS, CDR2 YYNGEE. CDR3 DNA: TGTGCCAGCAGCGTAGGGGCCGGACTAGCGGGAGCCTACAATGAGCAGTTCTTC. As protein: CASSVGAGLAGAYNEQFF.

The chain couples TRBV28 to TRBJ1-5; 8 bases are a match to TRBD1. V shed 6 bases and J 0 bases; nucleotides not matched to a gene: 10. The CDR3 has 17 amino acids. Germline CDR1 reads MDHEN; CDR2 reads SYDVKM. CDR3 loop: CASSDTRTGNSNQPQHF. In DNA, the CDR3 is TGTGCCAGCAGCGATACGAGGACAGGGAATAGCAATCAGCCCCAGCATTTT.

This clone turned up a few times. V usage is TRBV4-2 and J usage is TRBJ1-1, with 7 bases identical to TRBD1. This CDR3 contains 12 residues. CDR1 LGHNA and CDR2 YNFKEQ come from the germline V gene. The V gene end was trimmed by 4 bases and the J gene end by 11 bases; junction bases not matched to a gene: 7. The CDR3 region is CASSPGGLYAFF. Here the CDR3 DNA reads TGTGCCAGCAGCCCAGGGGGGTTATATGCTTTCTTT.

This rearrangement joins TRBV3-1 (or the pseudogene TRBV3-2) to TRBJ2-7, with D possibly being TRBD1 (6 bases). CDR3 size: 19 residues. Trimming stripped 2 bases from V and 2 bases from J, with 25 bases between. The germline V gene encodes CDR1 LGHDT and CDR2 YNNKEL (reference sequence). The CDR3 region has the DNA TGTGCCAGCAGCCAACCTTATCGGGCGGAAGGACAGAAAGCCTACGAGCAGTACTTC. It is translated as CASSQPYRAEGQKAYEQYF.

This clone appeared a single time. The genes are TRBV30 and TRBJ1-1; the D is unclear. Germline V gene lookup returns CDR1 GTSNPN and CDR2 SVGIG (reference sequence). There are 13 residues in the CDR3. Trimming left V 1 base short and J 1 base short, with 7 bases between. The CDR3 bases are TGTGCCTGGAGTGATGGAGGGAACACTGAAGCTTTCTTT. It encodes CAWSDGGNTEAFF.

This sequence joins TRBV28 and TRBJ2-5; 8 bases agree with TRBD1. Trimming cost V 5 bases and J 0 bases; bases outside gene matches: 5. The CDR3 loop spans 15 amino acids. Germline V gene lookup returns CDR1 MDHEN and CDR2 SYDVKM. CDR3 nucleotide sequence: TGTGCCAGCAGTCCTCGGGACAGGTACCAAGAGACCCAGTACTTC. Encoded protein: CASSPRDRYQETQYF. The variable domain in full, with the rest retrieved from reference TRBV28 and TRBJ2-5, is DVKVTQSSRYLVKRTGEKVFLECVQDMDHENMFWYRQDPGLGLRLIYFSYDVKMKEKGDIPEGYSVSREKKERFSLILESASTNQTSMYLCASSPRDRYQETQYFGPGTRLLVL.

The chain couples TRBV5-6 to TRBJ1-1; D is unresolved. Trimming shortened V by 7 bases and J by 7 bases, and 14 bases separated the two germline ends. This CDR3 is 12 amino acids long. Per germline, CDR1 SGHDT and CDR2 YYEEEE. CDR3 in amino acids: CASGLGMLEAFF. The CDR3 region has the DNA TGTGCCAGCGGGCTCGGGATGCTTGAAGCTTTCTTT.

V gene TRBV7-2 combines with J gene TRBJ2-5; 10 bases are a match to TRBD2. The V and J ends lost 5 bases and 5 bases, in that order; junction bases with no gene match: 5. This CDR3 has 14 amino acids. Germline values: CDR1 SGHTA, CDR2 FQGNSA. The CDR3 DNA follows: TGTGCCAGCAGCCTTAGCGGGGGGCTGGAGACCCAGTACTTC. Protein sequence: CASSLSGGLETQYF. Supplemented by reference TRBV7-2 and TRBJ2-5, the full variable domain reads GAGVSQSPSNKVTEKGKDVELRCDPISGHTALYWYRQSLGQGLEFLIYFQGNSAPDKSGLPSDRFSAERTGGSVSTLTIQRTQQEDSAVYLCASSLSGGLETQYFGPGTRLLVL.

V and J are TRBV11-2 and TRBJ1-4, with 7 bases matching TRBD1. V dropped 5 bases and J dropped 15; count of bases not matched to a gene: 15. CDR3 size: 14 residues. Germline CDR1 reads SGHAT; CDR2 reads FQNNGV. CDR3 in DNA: TGTGCCAGCAGCGGCATGGTAGGGGGCAGTAGCGTGTTTTTT. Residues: CASSGMVGGSSVFF.

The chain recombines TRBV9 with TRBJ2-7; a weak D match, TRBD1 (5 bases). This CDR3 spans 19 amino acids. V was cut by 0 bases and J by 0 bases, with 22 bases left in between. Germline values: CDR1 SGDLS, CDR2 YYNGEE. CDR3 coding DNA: TGTGCCAGCAGCGTAGAAGCAGGGCCCCCAGCTGCTCCCTCCTACGAGCAGTACTTC. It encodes CASSVEAGPPAAPSYEQYF.

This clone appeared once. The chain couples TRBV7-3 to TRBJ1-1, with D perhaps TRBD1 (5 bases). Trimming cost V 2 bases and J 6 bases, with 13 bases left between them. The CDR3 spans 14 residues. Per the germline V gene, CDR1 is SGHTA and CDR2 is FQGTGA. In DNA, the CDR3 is TGTGCCAGCAGCTTATATATAGACAGCTCTGAAGCTTTCTTT. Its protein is CASSLYIDSSEAFF. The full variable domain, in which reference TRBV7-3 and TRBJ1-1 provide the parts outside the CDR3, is GAGVSQTPSNKVTEKGKYVELRCDPISGHTALYWYRQSLGQGPEFLIYFQGTGAADDSGLPNDRFFAVRPEGSVSTLKIQRTERGDSAVYLCASSLYIDSSEAFFGQGTRLTVV.

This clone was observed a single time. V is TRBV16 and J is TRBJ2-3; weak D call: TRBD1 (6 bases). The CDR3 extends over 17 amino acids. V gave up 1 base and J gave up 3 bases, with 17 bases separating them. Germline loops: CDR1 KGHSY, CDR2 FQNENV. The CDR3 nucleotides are TGTGCCAGCAGCCAATTTGTTTCGCAGGGGCCTACAGATACGCAGTATTTT. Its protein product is CASSQFVSQGPTDTQYF. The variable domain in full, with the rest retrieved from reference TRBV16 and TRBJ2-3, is GEEVAQTPKHLVRGEGQKAKLYCAPIKGHSYVFWYQQVLKNEFKFLISFQNENVFDETGMPKERFSAKCLPNSPCSLEIQATKLEDSAVYFCASSQFVSQGPTDTQYFGPGTRLTVL.

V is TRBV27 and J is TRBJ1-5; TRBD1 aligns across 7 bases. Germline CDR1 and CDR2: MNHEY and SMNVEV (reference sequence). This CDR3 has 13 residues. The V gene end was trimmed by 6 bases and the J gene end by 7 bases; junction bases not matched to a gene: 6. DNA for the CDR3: TGTGCCAGCAGCCCGACAGGGACCCAGCCCCAGCATTTT. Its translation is CASSPTGTQPQHF.

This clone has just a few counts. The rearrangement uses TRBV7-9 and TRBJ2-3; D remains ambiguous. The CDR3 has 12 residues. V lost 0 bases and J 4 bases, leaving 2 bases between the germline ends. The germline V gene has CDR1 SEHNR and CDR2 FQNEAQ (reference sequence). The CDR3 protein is CASSLAADTQYF. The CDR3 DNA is TGTGCCAGCAGCTTAGCCGCAGATACGCAGTATTTT.

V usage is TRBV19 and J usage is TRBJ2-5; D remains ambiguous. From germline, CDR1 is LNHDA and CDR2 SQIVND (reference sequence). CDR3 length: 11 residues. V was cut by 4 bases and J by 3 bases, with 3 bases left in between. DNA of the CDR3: TGTGCCAGTAGTACAAAAGAGACCCAGTACTTC. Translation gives CASSTKETQYF.

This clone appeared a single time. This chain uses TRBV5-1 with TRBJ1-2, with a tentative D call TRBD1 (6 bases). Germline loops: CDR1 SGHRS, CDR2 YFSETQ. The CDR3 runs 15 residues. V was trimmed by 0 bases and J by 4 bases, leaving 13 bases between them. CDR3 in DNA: TGCGCCAGCAGCTTGGACGCAGGGGCCAGCTATGGCTACACCTTC. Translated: CASSLDAGASYGYTF.